This entry lists 4 T cell receptor beta chains sequenced from one sample in a study of blood T cell repertoires in COVID-19. Profiled with immunoSEQ multiplex PCR; TCRdb holds only in-frame clones, not every one. Of approximately 120,000 clones in the sample, roughly 80% were seen once. The material sequenced was peripheral blood. The receptors come from a man older than 75 with COVID-19, enrolled during active disease.

This clone was seen once. The DNA of the CDR3 is TGTGCCAGCAGTGCGGGCGGGAGGGAGGACAATGAGCAGTTCTTC. This codes for CASSAGGREDNEQFF. This chain uses TRBV2 with TRBJ2-1, with 9 bases matching TRBD2. Losses at the gene ends were 4 bases for V and 5 bases for J; bases not matched to a gene: 6. Germline-derived CDR1 and CDR2 are SNHLY and FYNNEI. The CDR3 loop spans 15 amino acids.

The chain recombines TRBV18 with TRBJ2-1, with 10 bases aligning to TRBD1. CDR1 and CDR2 (germline): KGHSH, LQKENI. V was clipped by 4 bases and J by 10 bases; unmatched bases: 10. CDR3 length: 15 residues. The CDR3 bases are TGTGCCAGCTCACGGTTAGGGACAGGGGTGAGCGAGCAGTTCTTC. Protein sequence: CASSRLGTGVSEQFF.

The chain is built from TRBV7-2 and TRBJ2-5; 7 bases agree with TRBD2. This CDR3 is 18 amino acids long. Germline V gene data show CDR1 as SGHTA and CDR2 as FQGNSA. Losses at the gene ends were 2 bases for V and 4 bases for J; bases not matched to a gene: 16. CDR3 nucleotide sequence: TGTGCCAGCAGCTTAAATTCGCCAATGGCTAGCGGAATAGAGACCCAGTACTTC. Translation: CASSLNSPMASGIETQYF.

This clone was seen only once. The chain joins TRBV5-1 to TRBJ2-1, with a weak D call TRBD2 (6 bases). The CDR3 is 15 amino acids. Trimming shortened V by 1 base and J by 5 bases, and 13 bases separated the two germline ends. Germline V gene sequence: CDR1 SGHRS, CDR2 YFSETQ. Here the CDR3 DNA reads TGCGCCAGCAGCTTGCTTAGCGGATCCAACAATGAGCAGTTCTTC. Translated: CASSLLSGSNNEQFF.